The 24 T cell receptor beta chains listed next were all sequenced from one sample in a study of T cell responses to AZD1222 COVID-19 vaccine. Sequenced by immunoSEQ multiplex PCR; TCRdb stores in-frame clones only, minus some. The sample has about 110,000 clones, about 92% seen once. Sequenced here: peripheral blood, sampled on day 0 of MenACWY control vaccination. The receptors here all came from an adult in good health.

The rearrangement uses TRBV5-4 and TRBJ2-7, with 7 bases that match TRBD2. CDR3 length equals 15 residues. V dropped 0 bases and J dropped 2; count of bases not matched to a gene: 5. Germline V gene data show CDR1 as SGHNT and CDR2 as YYREEE (reference sequence). This CDR3 is CASSLELASAYEQYF. The DNA of the CDR3 is TGTGCCAGCAGCTTGGAACTAGCGTCGGCCTACGAGCAGTACTTC. The variable domain in full, with the rest retrieved from reference TRBV5-4 and TRBJ2-7, is ETGVTQSPTHLIKTRGQQVTLRCSSQSGHNTVSWYQQALGQGPQFIFQYYREEENGRGNFPPRFSGLQFPNYSSELNVNALELDDSALYLCASSLELASAYEQYFGPGTRLTVT.

The J gene is TRBJ1-1, the V gene TRBV19; D possibly corresponds to TRBD1 (5 bases). Trimming took 6 bases from V and 6 from J, leaving 20 bases between them. The CDR3 has 15 residues. In germline, CDR1 is LNHDA, CDR2 SQIVND (reference sequence). The CDR3 DNA reads as TGTGCCAGTAGGACGGGGGTTCGGCCGAGCCCTGAAGCTTTCTTT. Translated, it gives CASRTGVRPSPEAFF.

The gene calls are TRBV18 and TRBJ2-7; D assignment may be TRBD1 or TRBD2 (5 bases each). CDR1 is KGHSH and CDR2 is LQKENI in the germline V gene. Trimming shortened V by 2 bases and J by 1 base, and 12 bases separated the two germline ends. The CDR3 is 15 residues long. The CDR3 sequence is CASSPAGGPSYEQYF. The CDR3 coding sequence is TGTGCCAGCTCACCAGCTGGGGGACCTTCCTACGAGCAGTACTTC.

The V gene is TRBV6-5, the J gene TRBJ1-4, with a possible D match to TRBD1 (5 bases). The CDR3 covers 14 residues. Germline loops: CDR1 MNHEY, CDR2 SVGAGI. The ends were cut back, 6 bases at V and 3 bases at J, with 11 bases in the middle. The CDR3: CASRGLAPNEKLFF. DNA for the CDR3: TGTGCCAGCAGGGGGCTCGCGCCTAATGAAAAACTGTTTTTT.

The chain carries TRBV7-2 and TRBJ2-5, with 7 bases aligning to TRBD2. CDR3 length: 14 amino acids. Germline V lookup: CDR1 SGHTA, CDR2 FQGNSA. Trimming took 5 bases from V and 1 from J; bases not matched to a gene: 4. The CDR3 bases are TGTGCCAGCAGCCCAGGGACTATCCAAGAGACCCAGTACTTC. Encoded protein: CASSPGTIQETQYF.

The chain links TRBV18 to TRBJ1-5, with 9 bases identical to TRBD1. V shed 8 bases, J shed 2 bases, and the junction held 7 bases outside the gene matches. The length of the CDR3 is 15 residues. Germline V gene sequence: CDR1 KGHSH, CDR2 LQKENI. CDR3 in amino acids: CASTTRTGGNQPQHF. CDR3 bases: TGTGCCAGCACTACAAGGACAGGGGGCAATCAGCCCCAGCATTTT.

This chain uses TRBV7-9 with TRBJ2-7, with 7 nucleotides matching TRBD2. Germline CDR1 is SEHNR and CDR2 is FQNEAQ (reference sequence). The V segment lost 5 bases and the J segment 5 bases; nucleotides outside the gene matches: 9. This CDR3 has 14 amino acids. Here the CDR3 DNA reads TGTGCCAGCAGCCTCTCGGGGGGTAGGGACGAGCAGTACTTC. Translated: CASSLSGGRDEQYF. The whole variable domain, remainder taken from reference TRBV7-9 and TRBJ2-7, is DTGVSQNPRHKITKRGQNVTFRCDPISEHNRLYWYRQTLGQGPEFLTYFQNEAQLEKSRLLSDRFSAERPKGSFSTLEIQRTEQGDSAMYLCASSLSGGRDEQYFGPGTRLTVT.

Here the CDR3 reads CASSPWGGPSYNEQFF. The CDR3 bases are TGTGCCAGCAGTCCTTGGGGGGGGCCCTCCTACAATGAGCAGTTCTTC. The chain carries TRBV5-8 and TRBJ2-1; perhaps TRBD2 as D (7 bases). The V gene's germline CDR1 is SGHTS and CDR2 YDEGEE. This CDR3 contains 16 residues. Trimming removed 5 bases at V and 0 bases at J, with 15 bases between.

The chain links TRBV7-9 to TRBJ1-1; 10 nucleotides line up with TRBD1. Unmatched junction bases numbered 3, after V lost 2 bases and J lost 3 bases. CDR1 is SEHNR and CDR2 is FQNEAQ in the germline V gene (reference sequence). The CDR3 spans 15 residues. The CDR3 spells CASSLSGTGDTEAFF. The CDR3 bases are TGTGCCAGCAGCTTATCTGGGACAGGGGACACTGAAGCTTTCTTT.

The chain recombines TRBV6-5 with TRBJ2-1, with a possible D match to TRBD2 (7 bases). The V gene's germline CDR1 is MNHEY and CDR2 SVGAGI. The length of the CDR3 is 13 residues. The germline V and J ends were trimmed by 7 bases and 4 bases, with 11 bases remaining between them. The CDR3 sequence is CASKGGPYNEQFF. CDR3 bases: TGTGCCAGCAAGGGGGGGCCGTACAATGAGCAGTTCTTC.

The rearrangement uses TRBV29-1 and TRBJ1-6, with D possibly matching TRBD1 (5 bases). Trimming left V 4 bases short and J 8 bases short, with 9 bases between. The CDR3 has 12 residues. Germline V gives CDR1 SQVTM, CDR2 ANQGSEA. CDR3 nucleotide sequence: TGCAGCGTTGGATCGGGGGATTCACCCCTCCACTTT. Its protein product is CSVGSGDSPLHF.

J is TRBJ2-2 and V is TRBV10-3; TRBD2 matches at 9 bases. The CDR3 runs to 16 residues. V gave up 7 bases and J gave up 0 bases; unmatched junction bases: 6. The germline gives CDR1 ENHRY, CDR2 SYGVKD. The CDR3 coding sequence is TGTGCCATCAACTCGATAGCGGGGGCGAACACCGGGGAGCTGTTTTTT. Translation: CAINSIAGANTGELFF.

The chain links TRBV28 to TRBJ1-5; D unresolved. CDR1 MDHEN and CDR2 SYDVKM come from the germline V gene. V lost 6 bases to trimming and J lost 2 bases, with 17 bases between them. This CDR3 is built from 16 residues. The CDR3 sequence is CASRPAGRWGNQPQHF. In nucleotides, the CDR3 is TGTGCCAGCAGACCTGCCGGGCGTTGGGGCAATCAGCCCCAGCATTTT.

In DNA, the CDR3 is TGTGCCAGCAGCCTAGGACTAGCGGGGGCCCAAGAGACCCAGTACTTC. Translated: CASSLGLAGAQETQYF. V and J are TRBV3-1 (or the pseudogene TRBV3-2) and TRBJ2-5, with 13 nucleotides matching TRBD2. The ends lost 4 bases at V and 1 base at J; junction bases unmatched: 3. CDR3 length: 16 amino acids. Germline V CDR1 and CDR2: LGHDT, YNNKEL (reference sequence).

About this clone: A read error may produce the germline difference seen at one junction end. V and J are TRBV12-5 and TRBJ1-1; 11 nucleotides align to TRBD1. Looked up from germline, CDR1 is LGHNT and CDR2 is FRNRAP. This CDR3 is built from 13 residues. The CDR3 here is CASGENSGTGGIF. CDR3 DNA: TGTGCTAGTGGCGAAAACTCCGGGACAGGGGGGATCTTT.

V and J are TRBV19 and TRBJ1-2; no reliable D call. V was clipped by 3 bases and J by 1 base, with 12 bases between them. The CDR3 is made up of 15 amino acids. Per the germline V gene, CDR1 is LNHDA and CDR2 is SQIVND (reference sequence). The CDR3 region has the DNA TGTGCCAGTAGTATGACGGCCGAGATTAACTATGGCTACACCTTC. Its translation is CASSMTAEINYGYTF.

This clone appeared a single time. The J gene is TRBJ1-5, the V gene TRBV19; 9 nucleotides line up with TRBD1. Germline V gene sequence: CDR1 LNHDA, CDR2 SQIVND (reference sequence). J lost 5 bases, V lost 4 bases, and 9 bases had no gene match. The CDR3 has 16 residues. The CDR3 protein is CASSTGGGQGDQPQHF. The CDR3 bases are TGTGCCAGTAGTACGGGAGGGGGACAGGGTGATCAGCCCCAGCATTTT.

The J gene is TRBJ1-2, the V gene TRBV5-6, with 7 bases fitting TRBD1. The CDR3 extends over 14 amino acids. With 0 bases clipped from V and 6 bases from J, the junction kept 5 bases outside the gene matches. Germline V gives CDR1 SGHDT, CDR2 YYEEEE. CDR3 bases: TGTGCCAGCAGCTTGGTGGCAGGGGGACATGGCTACACCTTC. As protein: CASSLVAGGHGYTF.

V gene TRBV5-1 combines with J gene TRBJ2-7; the D gene is possibly TRBD1 (6 bases). The CDR3 extends over 15 amino acids. In germline, CDR1 is SGHRS, CDR2 YFSETQ. Trimming shortened V by 0 bases and J by 5 bases, and 15 bases separated the two germline ends. The CDR3 protein is CASSLGTVGLNEQYF. The CDR3 DNA reads TGCGCCAGCAGCTTGGGGACAGTGGGGTTGAACGAGCAGTACTTC.

V usage is TRBV6-5 and J usage is TRBJ1-1, with D perhaps matching TRBD1 (6 bases). V lost 10 bases and J 2 bases, leaving 11 bases between the germline ends. Germline CDR1 reads MNHEY; CDR2 reads SVGAGI. The CDR3 is made up of 12 amino acids. The chain's CDR3 is CATRTANTEAFF. DNA for the CDR3: TGTGCCACCAGGACAGCAAACACTGAAGCTTTCTTT.

In its sample, this clone was seen once. This chain joins TRBV6-4 and TRBJ2-7, with D perhaps given as TRBD1 or TRBD2 (5 bases each). Germline values: CDR1 MRHNA, CDR2 SNTAGT. The CDR3 spans 14 residues. V lost 6 bases, J lost 2 bases, and 14 bases lay in between. The CDR3 nucleotides are TGTGCCAGCAGCAGCCGGGACGGAACCTACGAGCAGTACTTC. Protein product: CASSSRDGTYEQYF.

Of note for this clone: The germline gene is not matched at one end of the junction; a read error may be the cause. V is TRBV7-7 and J is TRBJ2-7, with 8 bases aligning to TRBD1. This CDR3 is 19 amino acids long. Germline V lookup: CDR1 SSHAT, CDR2 FNYEAQ (reference sequence). This CDR3 reads CASSRIIPGQERPSYEQYF. The CDR3 DNA is TGTGCTAGCAGCCGTATCATTCCGGGACAGGAGCGGCCTTCCTACGAGCAGTACTTC.

Comments on this clone: One end of the junction varies from germline; a read error may be responsible. CDR3 bases: TGTGCCAGCAGTGACTCCCCGAACACTGAAGCTTTCTTT. This gives the protein CASSDSPNTEAFF. This chain connects TRBV6-5 to TRBJ1-1, with unresolved D. The V gene's germline CDR1 is MNHEY and CDR2 SVGAGI. CDR3 length equals 13 residues.

V gene TRBV25-1 combines with J gene TRBJ2-2; D remains unclear. Germline loops: CDR1 MGHDK, CDR2 SYGVNS. CDR3 length equals 14 residues. The V end was cut by 1 base, the J end by 7 bases, with 10 bases between. Written as DNA, the CDR3 is TGTGCCAGCAGTGAATCTTCTGGAAGCGGGGAGCTGTTTTTT. Its protein is CASSESSGSGELFF. The whole variable domain, remainder taken from reference TRBV25-1 and TRBJ2-2, is EADIYQTPRYLVIGTGKKITLECSQTMGHDKMYWYQQDPGMELHLIHYSYGVNSTEKGDLSSESTVSRIRTEHFPLTLESARPSHTSQYLCASSESSGSGELFFGEGSRLTVL.